This TCR beta chain was recovered during a study of shared clonotypes between healthy human individuals. Assay used: immunoSEQ multiplex PCR; TCRdb lists only in-frame clones, some missing. Seen here are some 1,400,000 clones, approximately 97% observed once, and the top ten hold 1% to 1.5%. Germline V lookup: CDR1 MNHEY, CDR2 SVGAGI. Trimming pared 0 bases from V and 5 bases from J, leaving 13 bases between. The CDR3 is made up of 15 amino acids. The sequencing input was naive CD4+ T cells sorted from blood. Subset denoted: CD45RA+ positively selected. V gene TRBV6-5 combines with J gene TRBJ1-1; no definite D call. This sequence was found in a man between 25 and 39 years old in good health. CDR3 nucleotides: TGTGCCAGCAGTTACTCTCGGCAGCAAAAGACTGAAGCTTTCTTT. Encoded protein: CASSYSRQQKTEAFF.